The 31 T cell receptor beta chains listed next were all sequenced from one sample in a study of blood T cell repertoires in COVID-19. The assay was immunoSEQ multiplex PCR, and TCRdb's table has in-frame clones only and misses some. The sample shows a few hundred thousand clones, around 92% of them seen only once. Sequenced sample: peripheral blood. All receptors come from a person aged 18-35 years with COVID-19, enrolled during active disease.

This clone was counted a single time. As DNA, the CDR3 is TGTGCCAGCAGCACCCCCTCCGCGGGGGGGAGGAACATTCAGTACTTC. This gives the protein CASSTPSAGGRNIQYF. The chain is built from TRBV7-2 and TRBJ2-4, with TRBD2 matching over 9 bases. The CDR3 has 16 residues. Germline assignment: CDR1 SGHTA and CDR2 FQGNSA. V was pared by 5 bases and J by 7 bases, with 12 bases of the junction left unmatched.

The V call is TRBV6-2 or TRBV6-3, the J call TRBJ2-1; 10 bases are a match to TRBD1. The V gene end was trimmed by 5 bases and the J gene end by 7 bases; junction bases not matched to a gene: 5. This CDR3 has 14 amino acids. Germline values: CDR1 MNHEY, CDR2 SVGEGT. In nucleotides, the CDR3 is TGTGCCAGCAGTCCGGACAGGGGGTGGAATGAGCAGTTCTTC. Translated, it gives CASSPDRGWNEQFF.

The rearrangement links TRBV6-5 to TRBJ1-5; D possibly corresponds to TRBD1 (6 bases). The CDR3 totals 15 residues. V lost 10 bases and J lost 0, with 16 bases in between. Germline CDR1 is MNHEY and CDR2 is SVGAGI. The CDR3 coding sequence is TGTGCCACCCTTGCAGGGGTTAATAGCAATCAGCCCCAGCATTTT. Its translation is CATLAGVNSNQPQHF.

CDR3 in DNA: TGTGCCAGCAGCCAAGAAAGCGGTGTCTACGAGCAGTACTTC. Amino acids: CASSQESGVYEQYF. The V and J genes are TRBV3-1 (or the pseudogene TRBV3-2) and TRBJ2-7; possible D gene TRBD2, 5 bases. This CDR3 region has 14 residues. Germline CDR1 and CDR2: LGHDT and YNNKEL (reference sequence). Trimming stripped 0 bases from V and 3 bases from J, with 9 bases between.

V is TRBV6-2 or TRBV6-3 and J is TRBJ2-1; 8 positions match TRBD2. There are 15 residues in the CDR3. Germline loops: CDR1 MNHEY, CDR2 SVGEGT. The V and J ends lost 7 bases and 4 bases, in that order; junction bases with no gene match: 9. CDR3 sequence reads: CASNPREGSYNEQFF. The CDR3 DNA follows: TGTGCCAGCAACCCCCGGGAGGGGTCGTACAATGAGCAGTTCTTC.

This chain joins TRBV19 and TRBJ2-2; D gene unclear. The CDR3 has 13 residues. Germline V lookup: CDR1 LNHDA, CDR2 SQIVND (reference sequence). The V end lost 5 bases, the J end lost 4 bases, and 8 bases lay between the germline ends. The CDR3 DNA sequence: TGTGCCAGTAGTCCACAATTCACCGGGGAGCTGTTTTTT. Its protein is CASSPQFTGELFF.

This chain connects TRBV9 to TRBJ2-7; 7 bases map to TRBD1. Looked up from germline, CDR1 is SGDLS and CDR2 is YYNGEE. The CDR3 is made up of 14 amino acids. V trimming: 3 bases; J trimming: 2 bases; junction bases outside the gene matches: 5. CDR3 in amino acids: CASSATGAPYEQYF. DNA of the CDR3: TGTGCCAGCAGCGCAACAGGGGCACCCTACGAGCAGTACTTC.

The V and J genes are TRBV5-6 and TRBJ2-7; TRBD1 matches at 7 bases. This CDR3 contains 15 residues. Germline lookup yields CDR1 SGHDT and CDR2 YYEEEE. Trimming cost V 2 bases and J 6 bases; bases outside gene matches: 11. The CDR3 DNA sequence: TGTGCCAGCAGCTTCTTACAGGGGCGAGGCACCGAGCAGTACTTC. Its protein product is CASSFLQGRGTEQYF.

The V gene is TRBV6-2 or TRBV6-3, the J gene TRBJ2-1; perhaps TRBD1 as D (7 bases). Per the germline V gene, CDR1 is MNHEY and CDR2 is SVGEGT. The length of the CDR3 is 11 residues. With 5 bases removed from V and 9 bases from J, the gap between germline ends came to 8 bases. The CDR3, as DNA: TGTGCCAGCAGTCAGGGGGGTGAGCAGTTCTTC. Translating it yields CASSQGGEQFF.

Worth noting for this clone: An end of the junction differs from the germline gene, which may be a read error. As DNA, the CDR3 is TGTGCCAGCAGTTTTGGGGGGACAGCAAATTTT. Translating gives CASSFGGTANF. This chain uses TRBV12-3 or TRBV12-4 with TRBJ1-3, with 7 bases matching TRBD1. This CDR3 region has 11 residues.

The chain carries TRBV18 and TRBJ2-5, with D unresolved. Trimming took 3 bases from V and 3 from J, leaving 8 bases between them. The CDR3 has 13 residues. Germline V gene lookup returns CDR1 KGHSH and CDR2 LQKENI. CDR3 residues: CASSPIREETQYF. CDR3 sequence (DNA): TGTGCCAGCTCACCTATCCGGGAAGAGACCCAGTACTTC.

Only one count was recorded for this clone. The rearrangement joins TRBV14 to TRBJ2-7; D is possibly TRBD1 (6 bases). The CDR3 is made up of 16 amino acids. Germline V gives CDR1 SGHDN, CDR2 FVKESK. Trimming pared 5 bases from V and 4 bases from J, leaving 21 bases between. The CDR3 is CASSSTRGRGAYEQYF. The DNA for the CDR3 is TGTGCCAGCAGCTCAACTCGGGGCAGGGGCGCATACGAGCAGTACTTC.

V gene TRBV4-1 combines with J gene TRBJ2-7; TRBD2 matches at 9 bases. The CDR3 is 15 residues long. V dropped 1 base and J dropped 0; count of bases not matched to a gene: 1. CDR1 and CDR2 (germline): MGHRA, YSYEKL. CDR3 coding DNA: TGCGCCAGCAGCCAAGGACTAGCGGACTCCTACGAGCAGTACTTC. It encodes CASSQGLADSYEQYF.

The J gene is TRBJ2-7, the V gene TRBV23-1; possibly TRBD2 for D (6 bases). TRBV23-1 is filed as an ORF, its function uncertain. Trimming cost V 4 bases and J 4 bases, with 23 bases left between them. The CDR3 consists of 17 residues. The CDR3 bases are TGCGCCAGCAGTCCCCGGGAGAAAGTACGCCGGTCTTACGAGCAGTACTTC. Translated, it gives CASSPREKVRRSYEQYF.

J is TRBJ1-1 and V is TRBV6-5; weak D call: TRBD1 (5 bases). V lost 4 bases and J 0 bases, leaving 9 bases between the germline ends. The CDR3 is 14 residues long. CDR1 is MNHEY and CDR2 is SVGAGI in the germline V gene. CDR3 residues: CASSLDKMNTEAFF. CDR3 DNA: TGTGCCAGCAGTTTGGACAAAATGAACACTGAAGCTTTCTTT.

The chain joins TRBV4-1 to TRBJ2-1, with 7 bases lining up with TRBD2. There are 15 residues in the CDR3. The junction had 3 bases not matched to a gene; V was cut back by 1 base and J by 3 bases. Germline assignment: CDR1 MGHRA and CDR2 YSYEKL. CDR3 loop: CASSQVAGVYNEQFF. CDR3 DNA: TGCGCCAGCAGCCAAGTGGCGGGAGTCTACAATGAGCAGTTCTTC.

The chain carries TRBV7-9 and TRBJ2-7; D is unresolved. V lost 6 bases and J lost 1, with 10 bases in between. Germline V lookup: CDR1 SEHNR, CDR2 FQNEAQ (reference sequence). The CDR3 consists of 13 residues. CDR3 sequence reads: CASSITESYEQYF. The DNA of the CDR3 is TGTGCCAGCAGTATAACAGAGTCCTACGAGCAGTACTTC.

The genes are TRBV27 and TRBJ1-1; 9 bases are a match to TRBD1. There are 15 residues in the CDR3. J gave up 2 bases and V 2 bases, and 3 bases lay outside the gene matches. Looked up from germline, CDR1 is MNHEY and CDR2 is SMNVEV (reference sequence). In DNA, the CDR3 is TGTGCCAGCAGTTTAGGGACAGGGCTAAACACTGAAGCTTTCTTT. It specifies CASSLGTGLNTEAFF.

J is TRBJ2-7 and V is TRBV3-1 (or the pseudogene TRBV3-2); 8 bases are shared with TRBD1. J gave up 3 bases and V 0 bases, and 7 bases lay outside the gene matches. Per the germline V gene, CDR1 is LGHDT and CDR2 is YNNKEL (reference sequence). The CDR3 runs 16 residues. DNA of the CDR3: TGTGCCAGCAGCCAAGATAGGAGGGACAGGTACTACGAGCAGTACTTC. Translated: CASSQDRRDRYYEQYF.

In its sample, this clone was seen once. The chain employs TRBV4-1 and TRBJ2-5; D is perhaps TRBD1 (5 bases). Germline CDR1 MGHRA, CDR2 YSYEKL. Trimming cost V 3 bases and J 5 bases, with 16 bases left between them. This CDR3 spans 15 amino acids. CDR3 in DNA: TGCGCCAGCAGCCATCCGGCCAGGGTACGGGAGACCCAGTACTTC. Translation: CASSHPARVRETQYF.

The chain recombines TRBV5-4 with TRBJ2-2, with TRBD1 as a possible D gene (5 bases). The CDR3 is 16 amino acids. Trimming removed 3 bases from V and 6 bases from J, with 18 bases in between. The germline CDR1 and CDR2 sequences are SGHNT and YYREEE (reference sequence). CDR3 region: CASSWRGQGWAGELFF. CDR3 in DNA: TGTGCCAGCAGCTGGCGAGGTCAGGGTTGGGCCGGGGAGCTGTTTTTT. The full variable domain, rest sourced from reference TRBV5-4 and TRBJ2-2, is ETGVTQSPTHLIKTRGQQVTLRCSSQSGHNTVSWYQQALGQGPQFIFQYYREEENGRGNFPPRFSGLQFPNYSSELNVNALELDDSALYLCASSWRGQGWAGELFFGEGSRLTVL.

This sequence joins TRBV6-6 and TRBJ1-1; a weak D match, TRBD1 (5 bases). Per the germline V gene, CDR1 is MNHNY and CDR2 is SVGAGI (reference sequence). This CDR3 is 14 amino acids long. Trimming shortened V by 6 bases and J by 4 bases, and 15 bases separated the two germline ends. CDR3 protein: CASRQPGWGTEAFF. The CDR3 DNA reads TGTGCCAGCAGACAGCCAGGGTGGGGCACTGAAGCTTTCTTT.

This clone was picked up one time. CDR3 residues: CASSPRGGRPNYGYTF. The CDR3 region has the DNA TGTGCCAGCAGCCCCCGGGGGGGCAGACCTAACTATGGCTACACCTTC. The genes are TRBV21-1 and TRBJ1-2. TRBV21-1 is shown as a pseudogene. CDR3 size: 16 residues.

The V and J genes are TRBV19 and TRBJ2-1; 13 bases map to TRBD2. Germline CDR1 and CDR2: LNHDA and SQIVND (reference sequence). The CDR3 loop spans 19 amino acids. V lost 1 base and J lost 0; bases outside the gene matches: 6. The CDR3, as DNA: TGTGCCAGTAGTATAGGGACTAGCGGGAGAGTTTTCTCCTACAATGAGCAGTTCTTC. Translated, it gives CASSIGTSGRVFSYNEQFF.

J is TRBJ1-2 and V is TRBV30; 10 bases map to TRBD1. The trim removed 0 bases at V and 5 bases at J, leaving 0 bases unmatched. The CDR3 is 13 amino acids. CDR1 GTSNPN and CDR2 SVGIG come from the germline V gene (reference sequence). The CDR3 loop is CAWSVDRGYGYTF. CDR3 DNA sequence: TGTGCCTGGAGTGTGGACAGGGGGTATGGCTACACCTTC.

The chain recombines TRBV24-1 with TRBJ2-2; TRBD1 agrees at 7 bases. V dropped 7 bases and J dropped 3; count of bases not matched to a gene: 7. The CDR3 runs to 15 residues. Per the germline V gene, CDR1 is KGHDR and CDR2 is SFDVKD. The CDR3 nucleotides are TGTGCCACCAGGTCTACTCAGGGGGACACCGGGGAGCTGTTTTTT. Its protein is CATRSTQGDTGELFF.

This clone was seen only once. V gene TRBV4-1 combines with J gene TRBJ1-5, with a possible D match to TRBD1 (5 bases). Germline V lookup: CDR1 MGHRA, CDR2 YSYEKL. This CDR3 is 17 amino acids long. Trimming pared 5 bases from V and 7 bases from J, leaving 24 bases between. CDR3 in DNA: TGCGCCAGCAGCTCACCTTATAAACGGGGGGGACGGCAGCCCCAGCATTTT. Protein product: CASSSPYKRGGRQPQHF.

V gene TRBV3-1 (or the pseudogene TRBV3-2) combines with J gene TRBJ2-3; 10 nucleotides line up with TRBD2. V was clipped by 6 bases and J by 3 bases; unmatched bases: 3. This CDR3 comprises 14 residues. CDR1 and CDR2 (germline): LGHDT, YNNKEL (reference sequence). CDR3 protein: CASRASGSTDTQYF. DNA for the CDR3: TGTGCCAGCAGGGCTAGCGGGAGTACAGATACGCAGTATTTT.

The chain's CDR3 is CASRRSGLADTYNEQFF. Written as DNA, the CDR3 is TGTGCCAGCCGGCGCTCTGGACTAGCGGATACCTACAATGAGCAGTTCTTC. The gene calls are TRBV28 and TRBJ2-1, with 10 bases aligning to TRBD2. Germline CDR1 MDHEN, CDR2 SYDVKM. Trimming removed 8 bases from V and 2 bases from J; junction bases left unmatched: 12. The CDR3 loop spans 17 amino acids.

This clone has only one observation. V is TRBV21-1 and J is TRBJ2-7; TRBD2 was called by the table and not checked on the DNA. TRBV21-1 corresponds to a pseudogene. This CDR3 contains 15 residues. CDR3 bases: TGTGCCAGCTTAAGGGGGGGCGGGGCCTCCTACGAGCAGTACTTC. Protein: CASLRGGGASYEQYF.

V usage is TRBV7-9 and J usage is TRBJ1-2; D may be TRBD1 (5 bases). Trimming shortened V by 2 bases and J by 3 bases, and 13 bases separated the two germline ends. CDR1 SEHNR and CDR2 FQNEAQ come from the germline V gene (reference sequence). The CDR3 is 15 residues long. The CDR3 reads CASSLTGRTDYGYTF. The DNA for the CDR3 is TGTGCCAGCAGCTTAACAGGCCGCACCGACTATGGCTACACCTTC.